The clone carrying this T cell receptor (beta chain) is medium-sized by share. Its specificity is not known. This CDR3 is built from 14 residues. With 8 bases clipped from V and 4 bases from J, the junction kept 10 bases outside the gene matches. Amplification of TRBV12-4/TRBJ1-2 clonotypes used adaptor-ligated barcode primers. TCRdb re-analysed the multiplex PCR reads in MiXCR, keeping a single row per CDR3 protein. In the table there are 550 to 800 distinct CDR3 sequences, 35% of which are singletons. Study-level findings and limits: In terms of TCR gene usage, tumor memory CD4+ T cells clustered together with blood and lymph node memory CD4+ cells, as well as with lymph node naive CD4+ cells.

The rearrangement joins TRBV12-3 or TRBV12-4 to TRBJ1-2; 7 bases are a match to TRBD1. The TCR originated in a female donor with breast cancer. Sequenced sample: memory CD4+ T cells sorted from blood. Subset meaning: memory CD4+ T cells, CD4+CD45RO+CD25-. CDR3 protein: CASSPGTVLYGYTF. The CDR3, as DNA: TGTGCCAGCTCTCCCGGGACAGTCCTCTATGGCTACACCTTC.